These 3 T cell receptor beta chains were sequenced from one sample in a study of blood T cell repertoires in COVID-19. Sequencing used immunoSEQ multiplex PCR; TCRdb keeps in-frame clones, though not all of them. The table has 50,000 to 60,000 clones, 65% to 85% seen once; the top ten hold roughly a tenth. What was sequenced was peripheral blood. The receptors shown here come from a man older than 75 with COVID-19, enrolled during active disease.

This clone was seen only once. This chain connects TRBV27 to TRBJ2-2; D is ambiguous. This CDR3 has 13 amino acids. Germline V CDR1 and CDR2: MNHEY, SMNVEV (reference sequence). V lost 5 bases and J 5 bases, leaving 9 bases between the germline ends. CDR3: CASSPYETGELFF. The CDR3 nucleotides are TGTGCCAGCAGTCCATACGAGACCGGGGAGCTGTTTTTT.

This clone appeared a few times. V is TRBV4-1 and J is TRBJ2-7; a weak D match, TRBD1 (5 bases). CDR1 and CDR2 (germline): MGHRA, YSYEKL. This CDR3 has 13 residues. Trimming stripped 0 bases from V and 2 bases from J, with 5 bases between. CDR3 DNA sequence: TGCGCCAGCAGCCAAGAACAGGCCTACGAGCAGTACTTC. Its protein is CASSQEQAYEQYF.

This clone has more than one count but fewer than ten. This rearrangement joins TRBV5-5 to TRBJ1-1; the D is unclear. This CDR3 region has 14 residues. V gave up 0 bases and J gave up 0 bases, with 6 bases separating them. Germline values: CDR1 SGHKS, CDR2 YYEKEE (reference sequence). CDR3 nucleotide sequence: TGTGCCAGCAGCTTGGTGGCCATGAACACTGAAGCTTTCTTT. Encoded protein: CASSLVAMNTEAFF.